This note documents a single T cell receptor beta chain sequence. Original processing methods: Amplification with reference gene primers provided the estimates of nucleated cell counts. Here immunoSEQ multiplex PCR was the method, and the copy in TCRdb shows in-frame clones only, minus some. That table gives V, J and clone size, and the DNA gave D and trimming. The repertoire holds more than 300,000 clones, with under 95% as singletons. This sample is part of a study of blood T cell repertoires in COVID-19. Background on the study: Samples taken during acute and convalescent COVID-19 were collected in the United States, Italy and Spain. T cells, B-cell-depleted T cells, or PBMCs supplied cDNA or gDNA.

Germline-derived CDR1 and CDR2 are SGHVS and FQNEAQ. V was pared by 6 bases and J by 2 bases, with 12 bases between. The length of the CDR3 is 14 residues. This chain connects TRBV7-8 to TRBJ2-3; D gene unclear. The TCR sequence derives from a woman aged 18-30 years who had recovered from COVID-19. The sample taken for sequencing was peripheral blood. DNA of the CDR3: TGTGCCAGCAGTTTGAGGAGCAACACAGATACGCAGTATTTT. Translating gives CASSLRSNTDTQYF.